The 29 T cell receptor beta chains listed next were all sequenced from one sample in a study of regulatory T cells in long-lasting Graves disease. In building TCR beta libraries, iRepertoire HTBI primers were used together with Arm-PCR of CDR3 regions. From the multiplex PCR reads, TCRdb called clonotypes with MiXCR, one entry per CDR3 protein. The sample lists under 700,000 distinct CDR3 sequences, about 16% occurring once. Time point denoted: newly diagnosed GD, antithyroid drugs for less than 3 months. Researchers made the TCR library from RNA that was extracted from PBMCs. This same sample was also taken into another study, of T cells in Graves' hyperthyroidism and ophthalmopathy.

Source: peripheral blood mononuclear cells (PBMCs), taken at new diagnosis, from a patient treated with antithyroid drugs. The receptor set was obtained from a woman aged 40 to 65 with Graves disease.

This clonotype was seen a handful of times. The chain has TRBV12-3 or TRBV12-4 and TRBJ1-2; 8 nucleotides align to TRBD1. Trimming at V came to 3 bases and at J to 4 bases, leaving 7 bases not matched to a gene. The CDR3 is 15 amino acids. CDR3 in amino acids: CASSFLQGAGYGYTF. The CDR3 region has the DNA TGTGCCAGCAGTTTCCTCCAGGGGGCTGGCTATGGCTACACCTTC.

In the case of this clonotype: The CDR3 carries no conserved terminal phenylalanine or tryptophan, so it likely arises from a read error. The CDR3 DNA reads as TGTGCCAGCTCACCAGAAGGAGGGCTAGCCAAAAACATTCAGTACTCC. Translating gives CASSPEGGLAKNIQYS. The chain joins TRBV18 to TRBJ2-4; maybe TRBD2 (6 bases). V was pared by 2 bases and J by 0 bases, with 11 bases between. Germline-derived CDR1 and CDR2 are KGHSH and LQKENI. This CDR3 is built from 16 residues.

The V gene is TRBV7-9, the J gene TRBJ2-2, with 9 nucleotides matching TRBD1. V was clipped by 5 bases and J by 7 bases; unmatched bases: 11. The germline V gene encodes CDR1 SEHNR and CDR2 FQNEAQ (reference sequence). The CDR3 has 16 residues. This CDR3 is CASSPTGGVIFGELFF. The CDR3 DNA reads as TGTGCCAGCAGCCCTACAGGGGGCGTTATTTTCGGGGAGCTGTTTTTT.

This sequence joins TRBV6-1 and TRBJ1-2; TRBD1 matches at 12 bases. From germline, CDR1 is MNHNS and CDR2 SASEGT. The ends lost 8 bases at V and 6 bases at J; junction bases unmatched: 16. This CDR3 is built from 17 residues. In nucleotides, the CDR3 is TGTGCCAGCTTATCCGATCCGGGACAGGGGGCGGTACATGGCTACACCTTC. This translates into CASLSDPGQGAVHGYTF.

This clonotype was detected ten times or more. The chain carries TRBV11-2 and TRBJ2-7; no definite D call. The germline V and J ends were trimmed by 2 bases and 3 bases, with 2 bases remaining between them. Germline CDR1 is SGHAT and CDR2 is FQNNGV. This CDR3 contains 11 residues. The CDR3 DNA reads TGTGCCAGCAGCTTATACTACGAGCAGTACTTC. Amino acid sequence: CASSLYYEQYF.

This clonotype was detected ten times or more. CDR3 nucleotide sequence: TGTGCCAGCAGCCTACAGGGAGGTGAGCAGTACTTC. Translation gives CASSLQGGEQYF. The V call is TRBV3-1, the J call TRBJ2-7, with D perhaps matching TRBD1 or TRBD2 (6 bases each). Deletions cut 4 bases from V and 7 bases from J, with 11 bases between. CDR3 size: 12 residues. The V gene's germline CDR1 is LGHDT and CDR2 YNNKEL (reference sequence).

This clonotype was seen at least ten times. The chain uses TRBV2 and TRBJ1-1; D is uncertain. The CDR3 totals 13 residues. V shed 4 bases and J shed 7 bases, with 13 bases lying between them. Germline V gene lookup returns CDR1 SNHLY and CDR2 FYNNEI. The CDR3 DNA reads as TGTGCCAGCAGTGTTTCAGTGTCGGTTGAAGCTTTCTTT. Amino acids: CASSVSVSVEAFF. Full variable domain (remainder filled in from reference TRBV2 and TRBJ1-1): EPEVTQTPSHQVTQMGQEVILRCVPISNHLYFYWYRQILGQKVEFLVSFYNNEISEKSEIFDDQFSVERPDGSNFTLKIRSTKLEDSAMYFCASSVSVSVEAFFGQGTRLTVV.

This clonotype was picked up many times. V gene TRBV9 combines with J gene TRBJ1-5; D is uncertain. The CDR3 spans 13 residues. Trimming pared 4 bases from V and 5 bases from J, leaving 10 bases between. CDR1 and CDR2 (germline): SGDLS, YYNGEE. For the CDR3, the DNA is TGTGCCAGCAGCCCAGACGATCATCAGCCCCAGCATTTT. This encodes CASSPDDHQPQHF.

This clonotype was recorded at least ten times. This chain connects TRBV2 to TRBJ1-2, with 7 bases that match TRBD1. J lost 6 bases, V lost 5 bases, and 12 bases had no gene match. The length of the CDR3 is 15 residues. Germline CDR1 is SNHLY and CDR2 is FYNNEI. The DNA of the CDR3 is TGTGCCAGCAGTCGACAATCGACAGGGTTGGATGGCTACACCTTC. Encoded protein: CASSRQSTGLDGYTF.

This clonotype came up a few times. The DNA is left out, because the CDR3 cannot be placed on it with certainty; the CDR3 is given as TCRdb lists it. V and J are TRBV30 and TRBJ1-1. CDR1 is GTSNPN, CDR2 SVGIG, per germline (reference sequence). The CDR3 is 13 amino acids long, termini counted. CDR3 amino acids: CAWSVGGGALGSF.

This clonotype was counted many times. The chain carries TRBV3-1 and TRBJ1-4, with 7 bases that match TRBD1. Trimming removed 4 bases from V and 4 bases from J; junction bases left unmatched: 3. Germline CDR1 is LGHDT and CDR2 is YNNKEL (reference sequence). The CDR3 length is 14 residues. Here the CDR3 DNA reads TGTGCCAGCAGCCGCGGGACAGATAATGAAAAACTGTTTTTT. Encoded protein: CASSRGTDNEKLFF. Full variable domain (rest looked up from reference TRBV3-1 and TRBJ1-4): DTAVSQTPKYLVTQMGNDKSIKCEQNLGHDTMYWYKQDSKKFLKIMFSYNNKELIINETVPNRFSPKSPDKAHLNLHINSLELGDSAVYFCASSRGTDNEKLFFGSGTQLSVL.

In this sample, this clonotype turned up many times. The CDR3 loop is CASSQGNGAWYGYTF. CDR3 in DNA: TGCGCCAGCAGCCAAGGGAACGGGGCTTGGTATGGCTACACCTTC. The J gene is TRBJ1-2, the V gene TRBV4-1, with a weak D call TRBD1 (5 bases). Per the germline V gene, CDR1 is MGHRA and CDR2 is YSYEKL. CDR3 size: 15 residues. V was cut by 1 base and J by 5 bases, with 14 bases left in between.

This clonotype was detected many times. The chain recombines TRBV12-3 or TRBV12-4 with TRBJ2-1, with TRBD2 identical over 9 bases. The CDR3 spans 16 residues. Germline trimming cut 6 bases from V and 3 bases from J; bases unmatched to any gene: 9. CDR3 bases: TGTGCCAGCAGCCCCAGGGGAGCGGGGGGCTACAATGAGCAGTTCTTC. Its translation: CASSPRGAGGYNEQFF.

The chain joins TRBV6-1 to TRBJ2-3; tentatively, D is TRBD2 (6 bases). With 6 bases removed from V and 3 bases from J, the gap between germline ends came to 13 bases. This CDR3 contains 14 residues. The germline gives CDR1 MNHNS, CDR2 SASEGT. CDR3 residues: CASRLFGGTDTQYF. CDR3 in DNA: TGTGCCAGCAGGCTGTTTGGGGGGACAGATACGCAGTATTTT.

The table lists this clonotype with a few counts. The chain links TRBV28 to TRBJ2-5; 9 bases align to TRBD2. J was trimmed by 5 bases and V by 3 bases; bases with no gene match: 7. Germline CDR1 reads MDHEN; CDR2 reads SYDVKM. The CDR3 contains 15 residues. The CDR3 DNA follows: TGTGCCAGCAGTTTGGGGCGGGGGGGCATGGAGACCCAGTACTTC. Amino acids: CASSLGRGGMETQYF.

This clonotype was seen at least ten times. The V gene is TRBV3-1, the J gene TRBJ1-2; D uncertain. Trimming shortened V by 4 bases and J by 4 bases, and 10 bases separated the two germline ends. This CDR3 is 13 amino acids long. Germline V CDR1 and CDR2: LGHDT, YNNKEL (reference sequence). The CDR3 spells CASSRSGSYGYTF. The DNA for the CDR3 is TGTGCCAGCAGCCGGAGTGGCAGCTATGGCTACACCTTC.

The chain combines TRBV6-2 or TRBV6-3 with TRBJ1-1; D may be TRBD1 (5 bases). Germline values: CDR1 MNHEY, CDR2 SVGEGT. The CDR3 is 14 residues long. V gave up 5 bases and J gave up 7 bases, with 17 bases separating them. CDR3 residues: CASSPTPGQGEAFF. As DNA, the CDR3 is TGTGCCAGCAGTCCTACCCCGGGGCAGGGTGAAGCTTTCTTT.

In this sample, this clonotype turned up many times. The germline gene is not matched at one end of the junction; a read error may be the cause. Written as DNA, the CDR3 is TGTGCCAGCAGCTCCCGGTCCTATGAACAGGGCGACTTT. It yields the protein CASSSRSYEQGDF. The chain has TRBV5-8 and TRBJ1-1, with D perhaps matching TRBD1 (6 bases). The CDR3 is 13 amino acids. CDR1 and CDR2 (germline): SGHTS, YDEGEE.

This clonotype came up many times. The J gene is TRBJ1-4, the V gene TRBV20-1; D not certain. The germline V gene has CDR1 DFQATT and CDR2 SNEGSKA (reference sequence). The length of the CDR3 is 10 residues. Trimming cost V 6 bases and J 4 bases, with 3 bases left between them. The CDR3, as DNA: TGCAGTGCCCGTAATGAAAAACTGTTTTTT. It translates to CSARNEKLFF.

The rearrangement joins TRBV27 to TRBJ2-1, with D possibly being TRBD2 (5 bases). CDR3 length: 16 residues. The ends were cut back, 5 bases at V and 2 bases at J, with 16 bases in the middle. In germline, CDR1 is MNHEY, CDR2 SMNVEV (reference sequence). The DNA for the CDR3 is TGTGCCAGCAGTCCAAACAGTATGAGGGCCTACAATGAGCAGTTCTTC. Encoded protein: CASSPNSMRAYNEQFF.

The rearrangement joins TRBV28 to TRBJ1-1; 7 bases agree with TRBD1. This CDR3 has 15 amino acids. Losses at the gene ends were 7 bases for V and 7 bases for J; bases not matched to a gene: 15. Germline V gives CDR1 MDHEN, CDR2 SYDVKM. The CDR3 bases are TGTGCCAGCACTCCCCTGTCCGGGACAGCTAATGAAGCTTTCTTT. Protein product: CASTPLSGTANEAFF.

This clonotype was seen a few times. The rearrangement uses TRBV3-1 and TRBJ1-1, with TRBD1 matching 10 bases. CDR1 and CDR2 (germline): LGHDT, YNNKEL (reference sequence). J was trimmed by 6 bases and V by 5 bases; bases with no gene match: 6. The CDR3 runs 14 residues. This CDR3 is CASSKWDRGAEAFF. CDR3 bases: TGTGCCAGCAGCAAGTGGGACAGGGGAGCTGAAGCTTTCTTT.

This clonotype showed up just a few times. The genes are TRBV11-2 and TRBJ2-6; either TRBD1 or TRBD2 may supply D (5 bases each). V lost 5 bases to trimming and J lost 0 bases, with 11 bases between them. The CDR3 spans 16 residues. Germline V gene data show CDR1 as SGHAT and CDR2 as FQNNGV. This CDR3 reads CASSHQRGSGANVLTF. The CDR3 DNA reads as TGTGCCAGCAGCCATCAGAGGGGCTCTGGGGCCAACGTCCTGACTTTC.

This clonotype was found many times. V gene TRBV7-9 combines with J gene TRBJ1-2; weak D call: TRBD1 (5 bases). Trimming left V 3 bases short and J 4 bases short, with 12 bases between. The CDR3 length is 14 residues. Germline V gives CDR1 SEHNR, CDR2 FQNEAQ (reference sequence). The CDR3 reads CASSFPGASYGYTF. CDR3 nucleotide sequence: TGTGCCAGCAGCTTTCCCGGGGCTTCCTATGGCTACACCTTC.

The chain links TRBV6-2 or TRBV6-3 to TRBJ2-7; the D gene is possibly TRBD1 (6 bases). The V end lost 4 bases, the J end lost 7 bases, and 14 bases lay between the germline ends. This CDR3 region has 13 residues. The germline gives CDR1 MNHEY, CDR2 SVGEGT. Here the CDR3 reads CASSSIYRDEQYF. CDR3 bases: TGTGCCAGCAGTTCCATCTACAGGGATGAGCAGTACTTC.

In its sample, this clonotype was seen a few times. The chain couples TRBV7-9 to TRBJ2-1; 7 bases fit TRBD2. TRBJ2-5 matches the DNA end more closely, so the J call is doubtful. The CDR3 totals 17 residues. In germline, CDR1 is SEHNR, CDR2 FQNEAQ (reference sequence). The CDR3 bases are TGTGCCAGCAGCCCCGGGCTAGCGGAGTTAAGGGGAGAGACCCAGTACTTC. Protein product: CASSPGLAELRGETQYF.

About this clonotype itself: Germline and junction disagree at one end, which may indicate a read error. This chain uses TRBV3-1 with TRBJ2-2; D remains ambiguous. Looked up from germline, CDR1 is LGHDT and CDR2 is YNNKEL (reference sequence). CDR3 length equals 12 residues. CDR3 bases: TGTGCCAGCAGCTACAGCCCTGGGGTGCTGTTTTTT. Encoded protein: CASSYSPGVLFF.

Comments on this clonotype: A much more abundant neighbour one base away suggests this may be a read error. The missing conserved phenylalanine or tryptophan at the end of this CDR3 makes a read error likely. The gene calls are TRBV2 and TRBJ2-1; unclear D gene. This CDR3 is 11 amino acids long. The V and J ends lost 4 bases and 7 bases respectively, with 5 bases between them. Looked up from germline, CDR1 is SNHLY and CDR2 is FYNNEI. The CDR3 DNA sequence: TGTGCCAGCAGTGGCTTGAATGAGCAGTTCCTC. This translates into CASSGLNEQFL.

This clonotype was counted many times. The V gene is TRBV5-1, the J gene TRBJ1-1; D call uncertain. Looked up from germline, CDR1 is SGHRS and CDR2 is YFSETQ. Trimming took 6 bases from V and 6 from J, leaving 9 bases between them. The CDR3 covers 11 residues. The CDR3 DNA reads TGCGCCAGCAACCGGGGTGCTGAAGCTTTCTTT. This gives the protein CASNRGAEAFF.